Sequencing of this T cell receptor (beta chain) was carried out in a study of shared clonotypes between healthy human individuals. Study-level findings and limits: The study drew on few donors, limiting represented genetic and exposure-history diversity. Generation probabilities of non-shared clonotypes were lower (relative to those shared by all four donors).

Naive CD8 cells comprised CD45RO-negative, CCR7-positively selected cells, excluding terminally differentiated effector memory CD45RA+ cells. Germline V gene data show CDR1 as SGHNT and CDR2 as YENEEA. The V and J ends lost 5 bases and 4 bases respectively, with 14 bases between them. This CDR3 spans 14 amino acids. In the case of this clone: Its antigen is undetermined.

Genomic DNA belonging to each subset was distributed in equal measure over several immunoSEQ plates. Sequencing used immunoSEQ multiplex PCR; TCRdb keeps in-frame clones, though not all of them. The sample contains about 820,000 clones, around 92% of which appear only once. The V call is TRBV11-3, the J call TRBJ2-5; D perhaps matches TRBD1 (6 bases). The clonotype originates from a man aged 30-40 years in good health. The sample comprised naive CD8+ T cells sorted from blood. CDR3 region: CASSPIGQTETQYF. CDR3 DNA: TGTGCCAGCAGCCCAATCGGACAGACAGAGACCCAGTACTTC.